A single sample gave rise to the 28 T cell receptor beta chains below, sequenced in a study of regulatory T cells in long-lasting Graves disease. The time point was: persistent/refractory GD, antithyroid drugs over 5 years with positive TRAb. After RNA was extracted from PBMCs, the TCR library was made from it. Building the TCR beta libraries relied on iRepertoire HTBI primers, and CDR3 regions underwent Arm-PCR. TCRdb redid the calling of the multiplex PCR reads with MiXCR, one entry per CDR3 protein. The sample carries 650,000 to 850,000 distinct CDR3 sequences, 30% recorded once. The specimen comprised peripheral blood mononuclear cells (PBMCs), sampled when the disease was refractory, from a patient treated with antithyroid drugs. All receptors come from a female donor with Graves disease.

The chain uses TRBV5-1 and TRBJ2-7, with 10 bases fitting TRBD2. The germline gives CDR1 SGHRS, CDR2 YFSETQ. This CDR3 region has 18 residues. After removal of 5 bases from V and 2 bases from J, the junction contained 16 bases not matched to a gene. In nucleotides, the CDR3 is TGCGCCAGCAGGTCCGGTCCGGACGGAACTAGCGGGACCTACGAGCAGTACTTC. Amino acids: CASRSGPDGTSGTYEQYF.

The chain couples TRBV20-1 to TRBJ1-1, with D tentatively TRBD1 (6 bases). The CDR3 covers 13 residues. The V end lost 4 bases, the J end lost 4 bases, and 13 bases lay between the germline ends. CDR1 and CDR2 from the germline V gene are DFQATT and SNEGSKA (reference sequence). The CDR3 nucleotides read TGCAGTGCTATTGGCAGGGGATTCACTGAAGCTTTCTTT. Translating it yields CSAIGRGFTEAFF.

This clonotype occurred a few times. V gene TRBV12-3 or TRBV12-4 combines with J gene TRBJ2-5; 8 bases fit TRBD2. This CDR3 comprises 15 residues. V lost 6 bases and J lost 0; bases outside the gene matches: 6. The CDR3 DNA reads TGTGCCAGCAGCACGGGAGGGGGTTACCAAGAGACCCAGTACTTC. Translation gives CASSTGGGYQETQYF.

The CDR3 loop is CASSDSGGFTGELFF. CDR3 DNA: TGTGCCAGCAGTGATTCCGGGGGATTCACCGGGGAGCTGTTTTTT. The gene calls are TRBV6-1 and TRBJ2-2; TRBD2 might be the D (6 bases). This CDR3 region has 15 residues. The V gene lost 3 bases and the J gene lost 4 bases, with 12 bases spanning the gap. CDR1 MNHNS and CDR2 SASEGT come from the germline V gene.

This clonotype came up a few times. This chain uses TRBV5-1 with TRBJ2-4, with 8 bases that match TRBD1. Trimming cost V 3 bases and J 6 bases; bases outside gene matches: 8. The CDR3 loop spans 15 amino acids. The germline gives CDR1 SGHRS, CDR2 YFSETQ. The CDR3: CASSSQGARGNIQYF. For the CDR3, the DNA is TGCGCCAGCAGCTCCCAGGGGGCGCGGGGAAACATTCAGTACTTC.

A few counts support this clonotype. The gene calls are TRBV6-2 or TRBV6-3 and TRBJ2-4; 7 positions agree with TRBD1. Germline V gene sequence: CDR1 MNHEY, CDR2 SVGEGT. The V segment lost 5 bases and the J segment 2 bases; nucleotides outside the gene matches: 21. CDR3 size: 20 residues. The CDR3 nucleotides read TGTGCCAGCAGTGAATCCGGGACAGCGTGGTTTGAAGGACCCAAAAACATTCAGTACTTC. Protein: CASSESGTAWFEGPKNIQYF.

The CDR3: CAIGPGTGGTGELFF. CDR3 coding DNA: TGTGCCATCGGGCCCGGGACAGGGGGCACCGGGGAGCTGTTTTTT. The rearrangement joins TRBV10-3 to TRBJ2-2; TRBD1 matches at 11 bases. The V gene end was trimmed by 8 bases and the J gene end by 4 bases; junction bases not matched to a gene: 6. The germline gives CDR1 ENHRY, CDR2 SYGVKD. The CDR3 loop spans 15 amino acids.

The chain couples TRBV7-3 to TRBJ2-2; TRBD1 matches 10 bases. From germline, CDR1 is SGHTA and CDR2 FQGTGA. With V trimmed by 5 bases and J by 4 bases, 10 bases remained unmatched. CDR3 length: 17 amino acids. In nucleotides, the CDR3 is TGTGCCAGCAGCGCGCCGGGACAGGGGTTAGGCACCGGGGAGCTGTTTTTT. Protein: CASSAPGQGLGTGELFF.

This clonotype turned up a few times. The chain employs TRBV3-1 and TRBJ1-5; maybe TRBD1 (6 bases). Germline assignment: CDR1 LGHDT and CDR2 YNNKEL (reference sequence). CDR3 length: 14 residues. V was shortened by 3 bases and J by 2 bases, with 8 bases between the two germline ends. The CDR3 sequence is CASSHRTGNQPQHF. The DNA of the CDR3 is TGTGCCAGCAGCCACCGGACAGGCAATCAGCCCCAGCATTTT.

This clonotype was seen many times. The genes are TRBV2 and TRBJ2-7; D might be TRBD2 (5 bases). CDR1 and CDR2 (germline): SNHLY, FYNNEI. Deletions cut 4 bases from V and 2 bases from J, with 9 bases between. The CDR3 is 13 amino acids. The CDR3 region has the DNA TGTGCCAGCAGTGGACTACTACCCTACGAGCAGTACTTC. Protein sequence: CASSGLLPYEQYF.

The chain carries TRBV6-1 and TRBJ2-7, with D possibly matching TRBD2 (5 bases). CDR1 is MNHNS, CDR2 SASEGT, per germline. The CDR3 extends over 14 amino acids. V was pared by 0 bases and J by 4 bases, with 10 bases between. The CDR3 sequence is CASSEALLGYEQYF. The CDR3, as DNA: TGTGCCAGCAGTGAAGCGCTACTAGGGTACGAGCAGTACTTC.

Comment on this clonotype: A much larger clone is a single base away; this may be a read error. Here the CDR3 DNA reads TGTGCCAGCAGTGTAAGCAGGGATCAGCCCCAGCATTTT. Its translation: CASSVSRDQPQHF. The rearrangement uses TRBV2 and TRBJ1-5, with a weak D call TRBD1 (5 bases). CDR1 is SNHLY, CDR2 FYNNEI, per germline. Trimming removed 4 bases at V and 5 bases at J, with 9 bases between. This CDR3 is 13 amino acids long.

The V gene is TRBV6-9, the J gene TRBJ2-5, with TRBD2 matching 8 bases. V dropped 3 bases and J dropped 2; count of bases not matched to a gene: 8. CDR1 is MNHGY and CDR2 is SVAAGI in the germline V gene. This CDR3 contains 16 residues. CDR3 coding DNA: TGTGCCAGCAGTTACCCCGGACTAGCAGGTCAAGAGACCCAGTACTTC. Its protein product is CASSYPGLAGQETQYF.

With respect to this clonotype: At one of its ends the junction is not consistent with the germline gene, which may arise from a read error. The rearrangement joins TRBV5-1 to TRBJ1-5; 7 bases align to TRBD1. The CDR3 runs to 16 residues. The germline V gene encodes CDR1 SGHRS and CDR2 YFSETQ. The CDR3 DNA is TGCGCCAGCAGCTTGGTGCAGGGAGGGGGCAATCAGTCCCAGCATTTT. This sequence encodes CASSLVQGGGNQSQHF.

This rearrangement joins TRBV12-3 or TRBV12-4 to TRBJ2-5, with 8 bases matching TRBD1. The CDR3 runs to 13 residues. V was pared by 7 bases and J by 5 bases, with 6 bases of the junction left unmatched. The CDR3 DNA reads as TGTGCCAGCAAAGTGACAGGGGTGGAGACCCAGTACTTC. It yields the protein CASKVTGVETQYF.

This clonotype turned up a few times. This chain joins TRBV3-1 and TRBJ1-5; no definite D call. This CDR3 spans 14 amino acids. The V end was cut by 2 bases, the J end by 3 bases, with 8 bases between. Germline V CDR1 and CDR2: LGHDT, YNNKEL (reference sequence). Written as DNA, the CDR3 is TGTGCCAGCAGCCAAACGAGGATCAATCAGCCCCAGCATTTT. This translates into CASSQTRINQPQHF.

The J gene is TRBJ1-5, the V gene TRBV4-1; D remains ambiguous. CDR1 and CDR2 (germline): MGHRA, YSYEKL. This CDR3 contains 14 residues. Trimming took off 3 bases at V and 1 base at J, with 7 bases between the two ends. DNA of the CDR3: TGCGCCAGCAGCCACCTGGGAAGCAATCAGCCCCAGCATTTT. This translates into CASSHLGSNQPQHF.

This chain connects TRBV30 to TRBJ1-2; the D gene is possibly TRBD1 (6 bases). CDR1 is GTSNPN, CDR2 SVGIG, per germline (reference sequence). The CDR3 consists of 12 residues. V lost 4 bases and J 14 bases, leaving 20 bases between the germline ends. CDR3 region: CAWKRQASPLTF. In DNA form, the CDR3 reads TGTGCCTGGAAGAGACAGGCATCCCCCTTAACCTTC.

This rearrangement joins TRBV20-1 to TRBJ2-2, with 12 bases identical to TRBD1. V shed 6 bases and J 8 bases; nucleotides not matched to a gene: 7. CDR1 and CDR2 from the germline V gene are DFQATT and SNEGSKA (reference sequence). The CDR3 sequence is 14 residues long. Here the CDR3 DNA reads TGCAGTGCCCAAGGGACAGGGGGCGTGGGGGAGCTGTTTTTT. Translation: CSAQGTGGVGELFF.

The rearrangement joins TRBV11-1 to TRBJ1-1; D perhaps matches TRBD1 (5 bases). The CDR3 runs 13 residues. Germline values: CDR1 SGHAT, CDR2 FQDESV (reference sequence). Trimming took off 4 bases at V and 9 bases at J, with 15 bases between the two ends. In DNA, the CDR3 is TGTGCCAGCAGCTCCGACAGAAGCGCGAAAGCTTTCTTT. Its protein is CASSSDRSAKAFF.

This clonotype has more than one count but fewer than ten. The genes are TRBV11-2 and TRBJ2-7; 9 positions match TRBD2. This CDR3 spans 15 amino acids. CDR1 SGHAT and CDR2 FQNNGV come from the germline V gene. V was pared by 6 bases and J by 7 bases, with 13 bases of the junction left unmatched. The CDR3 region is CASSRLGTSLGEQYF. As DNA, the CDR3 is TGTGCCAGCAGTCGGCTCGGGACTAGCTTAGGGGAGCAGTACTTC.

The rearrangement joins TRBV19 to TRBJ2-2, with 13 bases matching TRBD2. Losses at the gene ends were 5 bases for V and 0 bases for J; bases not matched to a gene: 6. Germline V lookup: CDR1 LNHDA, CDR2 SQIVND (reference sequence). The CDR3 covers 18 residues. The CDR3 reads CASSVGLAGPTNTGELFF. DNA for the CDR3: TGTGCCAGTAGTGTGGGACTAGCGGGACCTACGAACACCGGGGAGCTGTTTTTT.

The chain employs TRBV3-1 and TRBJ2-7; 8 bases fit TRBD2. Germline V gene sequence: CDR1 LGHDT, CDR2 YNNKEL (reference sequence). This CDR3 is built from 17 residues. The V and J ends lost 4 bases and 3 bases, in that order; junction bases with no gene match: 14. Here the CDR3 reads CASSPPAGALLHYEQYF. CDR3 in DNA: TGTGCCAGCAGCCCCCCAGCGGGAGCCCTACTTCACTACGAGCAGTACTTC.

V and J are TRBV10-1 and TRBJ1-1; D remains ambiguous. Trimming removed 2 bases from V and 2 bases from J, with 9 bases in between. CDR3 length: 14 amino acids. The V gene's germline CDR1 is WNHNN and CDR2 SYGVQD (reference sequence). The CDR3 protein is CASSESVANTEAFF. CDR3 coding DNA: TGCGCCAGCAGTGAGAGTGTGGCAAACACTGAAGCTTTCTTT.

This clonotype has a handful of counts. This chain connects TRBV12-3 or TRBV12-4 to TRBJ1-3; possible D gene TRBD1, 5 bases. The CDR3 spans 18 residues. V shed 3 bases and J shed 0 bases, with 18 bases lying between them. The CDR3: CASSFRDPRSFSGNTIYF. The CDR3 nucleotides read TGTGCCAGCAGTTTCAGGGACCCTCGCTCTTTCTCTGGAAACACCATATATTTT.

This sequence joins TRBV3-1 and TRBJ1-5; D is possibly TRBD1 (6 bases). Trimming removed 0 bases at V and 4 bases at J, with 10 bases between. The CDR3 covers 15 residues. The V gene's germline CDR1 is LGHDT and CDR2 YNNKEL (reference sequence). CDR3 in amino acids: CASSQDRGTNQPQHF. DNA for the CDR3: TGTGCCAGCAGCCAAGATAGGGGGACGAATCAGCCCCAGCATTTT.

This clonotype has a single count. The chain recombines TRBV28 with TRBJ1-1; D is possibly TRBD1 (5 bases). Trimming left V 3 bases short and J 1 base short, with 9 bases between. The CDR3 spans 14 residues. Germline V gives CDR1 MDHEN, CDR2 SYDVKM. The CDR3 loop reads CASSLDKRNTEAFF. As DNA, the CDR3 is TGTGCCAGCAGTTTGGACAAGAGGAACACTGAAGCTTTCTTT. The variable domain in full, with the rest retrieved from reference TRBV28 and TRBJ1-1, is DVKVTQSSRYLVKRTGEKVFLECVQDMDHENMFWYRQDPGLGLRLIYFSYDVKMKEKGDIPEGYSVSREKKERFSLILESASTNQTSMYLCASSLDKRNTEAFFGQGTRLTVV.

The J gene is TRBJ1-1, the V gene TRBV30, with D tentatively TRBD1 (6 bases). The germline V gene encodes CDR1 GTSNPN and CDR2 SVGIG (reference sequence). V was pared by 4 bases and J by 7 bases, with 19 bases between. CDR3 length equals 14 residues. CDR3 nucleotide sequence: TGTGCCTGGACCATCGGGGTGGGGGCGAATGAAGCTTTCTTT. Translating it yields CAWTIGVGANEAFF.